This record covers a single TCR beta chain. Antigen: not known. This specimen comes from a study of memory CD4+ T cells and cytomegalovirus serostatus. Study-wide background: This sample comes from healthy Belgian adults, several CMV seropositive, approximately 25 seronegative. Overall study findings and caveats: About two fifths of the roughly 150 known CMV-associated TCRbeta sequences appeared in CD4+ memory.

The sort gate was single viable CD3+CD4+CD8-CD45RO+ cells for memory CD4+ T cells. Serum IgG to CMV pp150, pp28, p38 and p52 defined serostatus. V gave up 8 bases and J gave up 0 bases, with 12 bases separating them. This CDR3 is 14 amino acids long. The V gene's germline CDR1 is SNHLY and CDR2 FYNNEI. Clones were sequenced by immunoSEQ multiplex PCR, and TCRdb holds only the in-frame ones, with some missing. The data contain tens of thousands of clones, 82% of them singletons. The receptor was isolated from an adult in good health and CMV-seronegative. V is TRBV2 and J is TRBJ2-3; D gene ambiguous. Sequencing input: memory CD4+ T cells from blood. The CDR3: CASAPITSTDTQYF. The CDR3 DNA follows: TGTGCCAGCGCCCCAATTACTAGCACAGATACGCAGTATTTT.